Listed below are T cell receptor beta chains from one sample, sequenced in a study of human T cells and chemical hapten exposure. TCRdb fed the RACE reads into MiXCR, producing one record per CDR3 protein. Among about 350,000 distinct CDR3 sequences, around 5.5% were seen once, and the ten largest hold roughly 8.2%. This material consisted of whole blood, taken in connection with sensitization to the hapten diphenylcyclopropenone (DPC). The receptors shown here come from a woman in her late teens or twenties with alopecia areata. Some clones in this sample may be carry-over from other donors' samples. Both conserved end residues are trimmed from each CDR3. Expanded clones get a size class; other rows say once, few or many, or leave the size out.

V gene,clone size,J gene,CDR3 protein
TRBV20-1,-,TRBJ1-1,SAWEGVGWDTEAF
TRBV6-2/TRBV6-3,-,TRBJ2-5,ASSRDFRETQY
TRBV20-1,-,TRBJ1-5,SARVTGMSQPQH
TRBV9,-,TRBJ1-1,ASSVEREGTEAF
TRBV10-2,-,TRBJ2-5,ASTSPGRGIGQY
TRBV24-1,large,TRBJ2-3,ATPVEGTTSTDTQY
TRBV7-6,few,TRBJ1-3,ASSLAPHSGNTIY
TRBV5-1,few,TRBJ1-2,ASSFSSGMLNYGYT
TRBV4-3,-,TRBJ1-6,ASSQGPTGANLNSPLH
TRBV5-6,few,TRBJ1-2,ASSLETAYGYT
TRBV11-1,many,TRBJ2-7,ASSFGAGPSYEQY
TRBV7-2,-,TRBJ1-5,ASSLALGFSNQPQH
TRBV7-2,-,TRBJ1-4,ASSSRRGKEYEKLF
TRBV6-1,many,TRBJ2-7,ASSEYATGTFYEQY
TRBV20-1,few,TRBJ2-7,SGVAGDTYEQY
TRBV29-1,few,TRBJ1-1,SVEWASSGTEAF
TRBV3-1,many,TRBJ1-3,ASSQDQDSPGNTIY
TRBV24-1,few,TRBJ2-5,ATSDPGQGRETQY
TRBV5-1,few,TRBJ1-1,ASSSQGALETEAF
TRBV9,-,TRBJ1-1,ASSVGYREDTEAF
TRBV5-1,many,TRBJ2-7,ASSLVEGASSYEQY
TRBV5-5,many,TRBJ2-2,ASSLGGPRNTGELF
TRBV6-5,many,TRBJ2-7,ASSSRDGYEQY
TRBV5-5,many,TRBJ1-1,ASSLTTENTEAF
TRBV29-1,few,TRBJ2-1,SVGLAGINEQF
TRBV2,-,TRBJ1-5,ASGAWQPQH
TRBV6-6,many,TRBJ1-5,ASRAGNSNQPQH
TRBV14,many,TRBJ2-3,ASSQVLGAADTQY
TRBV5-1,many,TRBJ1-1,ASSTGTKWTEAF
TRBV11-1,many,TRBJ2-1,ASSLDSNNEQF
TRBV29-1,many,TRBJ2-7,SVEVGQGAYEQY
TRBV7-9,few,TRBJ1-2,ASSLSGHFYGYT
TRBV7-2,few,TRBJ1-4,ASSLAGQEKLF
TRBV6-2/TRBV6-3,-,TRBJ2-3,ASSYLESGTQY
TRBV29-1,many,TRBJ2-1,SVIGTSGVINEQF
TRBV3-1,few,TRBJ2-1,ASSYGLAGGGEQF
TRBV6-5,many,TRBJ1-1,ASSYSRQGGVEAF
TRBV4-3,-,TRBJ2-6,ASSQDGQTGANVLT
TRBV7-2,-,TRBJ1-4,ASSPESGATNEKLF
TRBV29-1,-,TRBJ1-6,SVRTGNSPLH